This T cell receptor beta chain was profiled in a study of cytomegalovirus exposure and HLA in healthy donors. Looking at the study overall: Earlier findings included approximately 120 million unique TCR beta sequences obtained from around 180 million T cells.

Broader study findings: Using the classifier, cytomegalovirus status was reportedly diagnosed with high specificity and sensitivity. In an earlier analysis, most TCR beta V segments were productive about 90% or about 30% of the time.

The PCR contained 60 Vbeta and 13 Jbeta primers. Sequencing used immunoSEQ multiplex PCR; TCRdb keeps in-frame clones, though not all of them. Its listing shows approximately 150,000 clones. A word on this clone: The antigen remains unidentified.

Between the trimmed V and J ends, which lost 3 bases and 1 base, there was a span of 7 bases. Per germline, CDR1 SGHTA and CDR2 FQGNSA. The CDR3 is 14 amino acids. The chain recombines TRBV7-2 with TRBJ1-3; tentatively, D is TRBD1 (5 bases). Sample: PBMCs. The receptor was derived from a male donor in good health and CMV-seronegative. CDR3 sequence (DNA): TGTGCCAGCAGCTTGAAGGGGTCTGGAAACACCATATATTTT. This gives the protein CASSLKGSGNTIYF.